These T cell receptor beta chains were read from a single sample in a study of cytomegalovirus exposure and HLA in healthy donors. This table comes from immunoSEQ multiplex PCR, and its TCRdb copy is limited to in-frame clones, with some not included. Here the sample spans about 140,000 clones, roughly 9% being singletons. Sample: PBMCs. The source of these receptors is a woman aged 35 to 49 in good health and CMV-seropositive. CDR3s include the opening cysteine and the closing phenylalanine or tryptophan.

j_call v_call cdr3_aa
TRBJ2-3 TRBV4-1 CASSPGGSGTDTQYF
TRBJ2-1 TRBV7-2 CASSSRAGAYNEQFF
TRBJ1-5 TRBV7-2 CASSLRQGGNQPQHF
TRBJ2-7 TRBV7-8 CASSFGQGGSYEQYF
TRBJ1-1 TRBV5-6 CASSPMTGVHTEAFF
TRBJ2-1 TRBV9 CASSPDPRGLDNEQFF
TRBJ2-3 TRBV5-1 CASSGGKVGDTQYF
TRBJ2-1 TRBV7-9 CASRMAGGRYNEQFF
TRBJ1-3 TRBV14 CASSPRLRSSGNTIYF
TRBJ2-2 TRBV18 CASSPPGQGDTGELFF
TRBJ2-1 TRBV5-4 CASSTVGGTEQFF
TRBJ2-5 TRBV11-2 CASSLVGTSAETQYF
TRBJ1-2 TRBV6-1 CASRPSGDGGYTF
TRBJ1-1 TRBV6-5 CASSYQSVYSRTEAFF
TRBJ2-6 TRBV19 CASSIEYAQRLSGANVLTF
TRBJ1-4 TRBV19 CASSLGRGGEKLFF
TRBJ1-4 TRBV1 CTSSQPRTGPTNEKLFF
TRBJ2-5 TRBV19 CASSIGRAKSETQYF
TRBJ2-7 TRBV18 CASSPSNRGRGYEQYF
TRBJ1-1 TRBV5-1 CASSLAGGVTEAFF
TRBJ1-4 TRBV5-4 CASSTGQGKGNEKLFF
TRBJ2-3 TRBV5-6 CASSLSRGNSDTQYF
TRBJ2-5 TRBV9 CASSAGEETQYF
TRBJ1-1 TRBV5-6 CASSPTGRGKGAFF
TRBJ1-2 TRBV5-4 CASRERDRGNYGYTF
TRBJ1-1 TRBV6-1 CASSGQYITEAFF
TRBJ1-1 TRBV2 CASGQGAEAFF
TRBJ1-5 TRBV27 CASSFLDQPQHF
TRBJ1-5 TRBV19 CASGGPYQPQHF
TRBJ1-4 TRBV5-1 CASSLGGAASIEKLFF
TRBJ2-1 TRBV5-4 CASSLIAGGPGEQFF
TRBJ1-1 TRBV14 CASSPLSTKSTEAFF
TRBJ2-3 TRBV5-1 CASSLLAAPDTQYF
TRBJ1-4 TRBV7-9 CASSSPGTGGLTNEKLFF
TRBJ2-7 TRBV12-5 CASGSDRPSYEQYF
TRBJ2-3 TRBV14 CASSPRTLSTDTQYF
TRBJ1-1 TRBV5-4 CASRGLNTEAFF
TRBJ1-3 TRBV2 CASKGILFGNTIYF
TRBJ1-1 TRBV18 CASSPPGRGRRNTEAFF
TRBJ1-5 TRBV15 CATSPDRLNQPQHF
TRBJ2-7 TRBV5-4 CASSLGAGLAVSYEQYF
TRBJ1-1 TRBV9 CASSVDPSPPSDTEAFF
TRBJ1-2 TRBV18 CASSPGQGYTF
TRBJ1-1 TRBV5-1 CASSLGQEAFF
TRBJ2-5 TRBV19 CASSIDRSEGSQYF
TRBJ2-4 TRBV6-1 CASSEAGTSGGPIVAKNIQYF
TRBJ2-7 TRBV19 CASSPSLSSYEQYF
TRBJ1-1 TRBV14 CASSPWGGAGTEAFF
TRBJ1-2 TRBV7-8 CASSPGGAAGYTF
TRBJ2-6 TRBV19 CASSTRQPSGANVLTF
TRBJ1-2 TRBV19 CASSDPRSGGQNGYTF
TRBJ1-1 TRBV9 CASSVEGQVNTEAFF
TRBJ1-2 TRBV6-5 CASSSRSQGYTF
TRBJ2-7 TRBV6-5 CASSRGAGGSYEQYF
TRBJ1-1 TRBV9 CASSAKLDLGTEAFF